Sequencing of this T cell receptor beta chain was carried out in a study of cytomegalovirus exposure and HLA in healthy donors. Study-wide findings and caveats: Fewer N-insertions than the roughly 670-donor mean were reportedly shown by an Asian-associated ancestry cluster in a later analysis. Some V segments, including TRBV6-2 and TRBV6-3, were excluded as indistinguishable.

Trimming took 0 bases from V and 1 from J, leaving 5 bases between them. The length of the CDR3 is 14 residues. CDR1 and CDR2 (germline): SGHDT, YYEEEE. Amplification used 60 Vbeta primers and 13 Jbeta primers. Using immunoSEQ multiplex PCR, the repertoire was profiled, and TCRdb retains in-frame clones only, with some absent. The sample comprises 130,000 or so clones, around 79% of which are singletons, and over 2% rests with the top ten. Comment on this clone: Its antigen is undetermined.

This chain connects TRBV5-6 to TRBJ1-3; no clear D gene. The specimen sequenced was PBMCs. The receptor comes from a woman in her 40s in good health and CMV-seropositive. The CDR3 bases are TGTGCCAGCAGCTTGGGAGGGTCTGGAAACACCATATATTTT. It is translated as CASSLGGSGNTIYF. Together with reference TRBV5-6 and TRBJ1-3, the CDR3 gives the full variable domain: DAGVTQSPTHLIKTRGQQVTLRCSPKSGHDTVSWYQQALGQGPQFIFQYYEEEERQRGNFPDRFSGHQFPNYSSELNVNALLLGDSALYLCASSLGGSGNTIYFGEGSWLTVV.